A selection of T cell receptor beta chains follows, all from one sample in a study of T-cell reconstitution after alpha-beta-depleted transplantation in children. MiXCR, applied by TCRdb to the PCR reads, yields one record per CDR3 protein. The sample carries some 200,000 distinct CDR3 sequences, about 9.2% recorded once. The specimen comprised PBMCs from the stem cell graft donor, sampled from the stem cell graft. Receptors originate from a human donor who donated a stem cell graft to a child with acute lymphoblastic leukemia. Both conserved end residues are part of each CDR3. D genes are given only for firm matches. For some rows the clone size is stated as once, few or many, or as a class when expanded; others skip it.

TRBD1	TRBV4-2	NA	TRBJ1-1	TGTGCCAGCAGCCAACGACAGGGGACGGCCGGCACTGAAGCTTTCTTT	CASSQRQGTAGTEAFF
NA	TRBV29-1	few	TRBJ2-3	TGCAGCGCCAAACCGGGGGCCGATACGCAGTATTTT	CSAKPGADTQYF
TRBD2	TRBV4-1	few	TRBJ2-2	TGCGCCAGCAGCCAAGCGAGCGGGGGCCACACCGGGGAGCTGTTTTTT	CASSQASGGHTGELFF
NA	TRBV6-2/TRBV6-3	many	TRBJ2-1	TGTGCCAGCAGCCTCGCCGGCTACAATGAGCAGTTCTTC	CASSLAGYNEQFF
NA	TRBV12-3/TRBV12-4	many	TRBJ1-1	TGTGCCAGCAGTTTCGGGGAGGGAAAATCCCGTTTT	CASSFGEGKSRF
NA	TRBV7-9	NA	TRBJ2-5	TGTGCCAGCAGCTTAGACCGGACAGCCCAAGAGACCCAGTACTTC	CASSLDRTAQETQYF
NA	TRBV20-1	few	TRBJ2-5	TGCAGTGCTAGACCTTCGGTCATTGGGGGGCAAGAGACCCAGTACTTC	CSARPSVIGGQETQYF
TRBD2	TRBV7-2	few	TRBJ2-1	TGTGCCAGCAGCTCTAGCGGGGGGGCCTTGGGCAATGAGCAGTTCTTC	CASSSSGGALGNEQFF
TRBD2	TRBV12-3/TRBV12-4	many	TRBJ2-7	TGTGCCAGCAGCAACCCGGGCGGGGGGAGCTCCTACGAGCAGTACTTC	CASSNPGGGSSYEQYF
TRBD1	TRBV6-1	few	TRBJ1-1	TGTGCCAGCCGACCGGGACAGGGGGCGTGGGTATGGGGAGCTTTCTTT	CASRPGQGAWVWGAFF
NA	TRBV6-5	NA	TRBJ2-1	TGTGCCAGCAGTTACTCCGTTTTCTATAGCTCCTACAATGAGCAGTTCTTC	CASSYSVFYSSYNEQFF
NA	TRBV27	few	TRBJ2-6	TGTGCCAGCGGGCCCCCCGGGACGGGCATTTCTGGGGCCAACGTCCTGACTTTC	CASGPPGTGISGANVLTF
NA	TRBV11-2	NA	TRBJ1-2	TGTGCCAGCAGCCCCACTAAGTGGAGCTACACCTTC	CASSPTKWSYTF
NA	TRBV7-2	many	TRBJ1-2	TGTGCCAGCAGCTTACGCCGTGTAGATGGCTACACCTTC	CASSLRRVDGYTF
NA	TRBV4-3	many	TRBJ2-3	TGCGCCAGCAGCCAAGAAAAAGCCGGGACTAGCACAGATACGCAGTATTTT	CASSQEKAGTSTDTQYF
NA	TRBV5-1	many	TRBJ2-1	TGCGCCAGCAGCGCGGAAGGAGTTTCGGGGCAGTTCTTC	CASSAEGVSGQFF
NA	TRBV5-1	many	TRBJ1-1	TGCGCCAGCAGGGCCGATGCTAACACTGAAGCTTTCTTT	CASRADANTEAFF
TRBD1	TRBV7-8	many	TRBJ1-1	TGTGCCAGCAGCTTAGGACAGGGGGCGGCTTTCTTT	CASSLGQGAAFF
NA	TRBV20-1	few	TRBJ1-2	TGCAGTGCTAGAGATCTCAGGGCTAACTATGGCTACACCTTC	CSARDLRANYGYTF
NA	TRBV3-1	many	TRBJ2-7	TGTGCCAGCAGCCAAGCAGGGAGTAACGAGCAGTACTTC	CASSQAGSNEQYF
TRBD1	TRBV27	NA	TRBJ2-5	TGTGCCAGCAGTTCGGGGCAGGGGGTAATGGAGACCCAGTACTTC	CASSSGQGVMETQYF
TRBD1	TRBV7-2	many	TRBJ1-2	TGTGCCAGCAGCTCGTATCCGACAGGGTTAGACCATGGCTACACCTTC	CASSSYPTGLDHGYTF
TRBD1	TRBV29-1	many	TRBJ1-1	TGCAGCGCAAAGGGGGCGGCGAACACTGAAGCTTTCTTT	CSAKGAANTEAFF
NA	TRBV6-5	few	TRBJ1-1	TGTGCCAGCAGTTACTATGGCCCCGGGAATGAAGCTTTCTTT	CASSYYGPGNEAFF
NA	TRBV3-1	NA	TRBJ1-4	TGTGCCAGCAGCCAAGAGGGACTTGCTGAAAAACTGTTTTTT	CASSQEGLAEKLFF
TRBD2	TRBV27	NA	TRBJ2-3	TGTGCCAGCAGTTTATGGGCGGGGGGGGACGAACAGGATACGCAGTATTTT	CASSLWAGGDEQDTQYF
TRBD1	TRBV12-3/TRBV12-4	few	TRBJ1-4	TGTGCCAGCAGTCCGCCCGGGACAGGGTGGAATGAAAAACTGTTTTTT	CASSPPGTGWNEKLFF
NA	TRBV11-2	NA	TRBJ2-7	TGTGCCAGCAGCTTGGATAGACAGGCCAACCAATACGAGCAGTACTTC	CASSLDRQANQYEQYF
NA	TRBV5-3	NA	TRBJ2-4	TGTGCCACCACCGGGGGTTCCAAAAACATTCAGTACTTC	CATTGGSKNIQYF
NA	TRBV5-1	NA	TRBJ1-1	TGCGCCAGCAGAAATCAGGGAAACACTGAAGCTTTCTTT	CASRNQGNTEAFF
TRBD2	TRBV5-4	NA	TRBJ2-7	TGTGCCAGCAGCTTGGGACTAGCGGGGGTCTCCTACGAGCAGTACTTC	CASSLGLAGVSYEQYF
TRBD2	TRBV4-2	NA	TRBJ2-3	TGTGCCAGCAGCCAAGAGAGGGCGGGGGGCACAGATACGCAGTATTTT	CASSQERAGGTDTQYF
TRBD2	TRBV5-1	many	TRBJ2-3	TGCGCCAGCAGCCCATTGCCTAGCGGCAGCACAGATACGCAGTATTTT	CASSPLPSGSTDTQYF
NA	TRBV10-3	many	TRBJ1-3	TGTGCCATCAGTGAAAATCCAGCCGACTCTGGAAACACCATATATTTT	CAISENPADSGNTIYF
TRBD2	TRBV5-6	few	TRBJ2-3	TGTGCCAGCAGCCCCCTCGGGGGGACGGATACGCAGTATTTT	CASSPLGGTDTQYF
NA	TRBV5-1	few	TRBJ1-5	TGCGCCAGCAGCTTGGCGGGGGAAGGCAATCAGCCCCAGCATTTT	CASSLAGEGNQPQHF
NA	TRBV5-1	NA	TRBJ2-2	TGCGCCAGCAGCTTGGGTGCAGGGGATGCGGGAGAGCTGTTTTTT	CASSLGAGDAGELFF
NA	TRBV30	few	TRBJ2-4	TGTGCCTGGAGACGTGGCCGGGTCGGGATGGGCAAAAACATTCAGTACTTC	CAWRRGRVGMGKNIQYF
TRBD2	TRBV11-2	many	TRBJ2-3	TGTGCCAGCAGCTTCGGCCTAGCGGGGGTGCGAGATACGCAGTATTTT	CASSFGLAGVRDTQYF
NA	TRBV12-3/TRBV12-4	NA	TRBJ1-1	TGTGCCAGCAGTTTAGGAAGGGGGTCTGAAGCTTTCTTT	CASSLGRGSEAFF
NA	TRBV4-2	NA	TRBJ1-4	TGTGCCAGCAGCCCGGGACCCGGCGGGGAAAAACTGTTTTTT	CASSPGPGGEKLFF
NA	TRBV5-5	NA	TRBJ2-5	TGTGCCAGCAGCCCTATTCAAGAGACCCAGTACTTC	CASSPIQETQYF
TRBD1	TRBV7-2	NA	TRBJ2-4	TGTGCCAGCAGCTGGGGACAGGTGGGAGCCAAAAACATTCAGTACTTC	CASSWGQVGAKNIQYF
TRBD1	TRBV12-3/TRBV12-4	NA	TRBJ1-6	TGTGCCAGCAGCCCCCGAGGACAGGGCGTCTATAATTCACCCCTCCACTTT	CASSPRGQGVYNSPLHF
NA	TRBV20-1	many	TRBJ2-5	TGCAGTGCGGAGGGGACGGAGTACCAAGAGACCCAGTACTTC	CSAEGTEYQETQYF
TRBD1	TRBV5-5	few	TRBJ1-1	TGTGCCAGCAGCGTGGACAGGGCAGGTGGGACTGAAGCTTTCTTT	CASSVDRAGGTEAFF
TRBD2	TRBV20-1	few	TRBJ2-2	TGCAGTGCCGAGACTAGCGGCGGGGAGCTGTTTTTT	CSAETSGGELFF